This TCR beta chain was retrieved from a study of synovial regulatory T cells in juvenile arthritis. The CDR3 has 13 residues. There is no recorded DNA. Germline lookup yields CDR1 LNHDA and CDR2 SQIVND (reference sequence). Roughly 11-patient cohort: 11 active juvenile idiopathic arthritis patients, 3 polyarticular, 8 oligoarticular. Median age approximately 10 years (roughly 2.1-22.9); median disease duration about seven years (0.2-19.1). This table comes from immunoSEQ multiplex PCR, and its TCRdb copy is limited to in-frame clones, with some not included. This table lists 9,600 or so clones. Material: Treg cells from blood. Stated subset: remaining (HLA-DR-negative) circulating blood Treg cells. The chain recombines TRBV19 with TRBJ1-5. This TCR was recovered from a donor under 30 with juvenile idiopathic arthritis. The CDR3 spells CASSKGWGQPQHF.